The clone carrying this T cell receptor beta chain was counted only a few times. Its specificity is not known. This entry comes from a study of response to subunit inactivated influenza vaccine. The study's findings and limits: It was suggested by the authors that few new T cells are recruited by each seasonal influenza vaccination.

TCRdb reanalysed the RT-PCR reads using MiXCR and keeps one entry per CDR3 protein. The sample has 750,000 to 850,000 distinct CDR3 sequences; about 18% are singletons. There are 15 residues in the CDR3. The V end was cut by 0 bases, the J end by 5 bases, with 15 bases between. In germline, CDR1 is SGHRS, CDR2 YFSETQ. The receptor was derived from a man aged 50-59 years who received an inactivated influenza vaccine. The sample here was PBMCs from blood, taken about 5 days after vaccination. The rearrangement links TRBV5-1 to TRBJ2-7, with D unresolved. CDR3 nucleotide sequence: TGCGCCAGCAGCTTGGCCGGCCCCCCGTACGACGAGCAGTACTTC. Encoded protein: CASSLAGPPYDEQYF.